Below, one T cell receptor beta chain is given with its context. The antigen is not known. The germline gene is not matched at one end of the junction; a read error may be the cause. This record comes from a study of CD8 T cells in ankylosing spondylitis. Findings of the study overall: There was a TCR beta motif, made of fewer than 10 highly homologous variants, that appeared characteristic of ankylosing spondylitis blood.

From the 5' RACE reads, TCRdb called clonotypes with MiXCR, one entry per CDR3 protein. The data show 200,000 to 250,000 distinct CDR3 sequences, roughly a tenth seen once. This TCR derives from a male donor with ankylosing spondylitis or in good health (not recorded which). Material: blood, either unsorted or a sorted T cell fraction (not recorded which).

CDR3 DNA sequence: TGTCCCAGCAGCCAAATGGGACAGGGGAACACCGGGGAGCTGTTTTTT. It encodes CPSSQMGQGNTGELFF. The gene calls are TRBV3-1 and TRBJ2-2; 9 bases are shared with TRBD1. This CDR3 has 16 amino acids. The germline V gene has CDR1 LGHDT and CDR2 YNNKEL (reference sequence).